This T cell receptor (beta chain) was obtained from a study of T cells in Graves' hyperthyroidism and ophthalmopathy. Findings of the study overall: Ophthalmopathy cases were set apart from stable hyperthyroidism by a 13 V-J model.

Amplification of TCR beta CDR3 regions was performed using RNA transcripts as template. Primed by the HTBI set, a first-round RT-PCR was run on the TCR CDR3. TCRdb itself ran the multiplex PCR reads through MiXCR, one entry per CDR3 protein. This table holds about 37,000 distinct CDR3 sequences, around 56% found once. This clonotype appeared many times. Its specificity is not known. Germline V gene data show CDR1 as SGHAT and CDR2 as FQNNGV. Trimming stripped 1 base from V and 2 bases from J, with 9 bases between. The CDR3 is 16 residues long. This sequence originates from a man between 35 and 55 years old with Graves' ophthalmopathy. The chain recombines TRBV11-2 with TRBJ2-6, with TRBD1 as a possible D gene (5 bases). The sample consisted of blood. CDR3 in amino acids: CASSLGQGAGANVLTF. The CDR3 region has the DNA TGTGCCAGCAGCTTAGGTCAGGGCGCTGGGGCCAACGTCCTGACTTTC.